These 9 T cell receptor beta chains were all obtained from the same sample, sequenced in a study of shared clonotypes between healthy human individuals. The repertoire was sequenced with immunoSEQ multiplex PCR; TCRdb's copy has only in-frame clones and lacks some. The sample lists 520,000 or so clones, about four fifths occurring once. Sequenced material: PBMCs. The receptors stem from a middle-aged woman in good health. Some clones in this sample may be carry-over from other donors' samples.

This clone occurred many times. The J gene is TRBJ2-3, the V gene TRBV5-1; the D call may be TRBD1 or TRBD2 (6 bases each). Between the trimmed V and J ends, which lost 4 bases and 1 base, there was a span of 16 bases. This CDR3 has 16 amino acids. CDR1 SGHRS and CDR2 YFSETQ come from the germline V gene. Here the CDR3 DNA reads TGCGCCAGCAGCCCCTCCGGGGGACAACGCACAGATACGCAGTATTTT. Its translation is CASSPSGGQRTDTQYF.

This CDR3 is CAWSRSQETQYF. DNA of the CDR3: TGTGCCTGGAGTAGGAGCCAAGAGACCCAGTACTTC. The chain couples TRBV30 to TRBJ2-5; D is undetermined. Germline loops: CDR1 GTSNPN, CDR2 SVGIG (reference sequence). With 2 bases removed from V and 1 base from J, the gap between germline ends came to 5 bases. The CDR3 contains 12 residues.

The chain joins TRBV2 to TRBJ1-5; D might be TRBD1 (5 bases). Germline CDR1 is SNHLY and CDR2 is FYNNEI. Trimming cost V 4 bases and J 1 base, with 11 bases left between them. The length of the CDR3 is 15 residues. The CDR3 region has the DNA TGTGCCAGCAGTGTCGCCAGGGAGAGCAATCAGCCCCAGCATTTT. Its protein is CASSVARESNQPQHF.

The chain links TRBV19 to TRBJ1-3; D remains ambiguous. Trimming stripped 7 bases from V and 7 bases from J, with 14 bases between. Germline V gene lookup returns CDR1 LNHDA and CDR2 SQIVND (reference sequence). The CDR3 runs 13 residues. The CDR3 loop reads CASKALERNTIYF. CDR3 DNA sequence: TGTGCCAGTAAGGCCCTCGAGAGGAACACCATATATTTT.

This chain links TRBV18 with TRBJ2-5; 9 bases are a match to TRBD1. The CDR3 runs to 15 residues. Germline-derived CDR1 and CDR2 are KGHSH and LQKENI. Germline trimming cut 0 bases from V and 4 bases from J; bases unmatched to any gene: 3. The CDR3 loop is CASSPPGQGGETQYF. For the CDR3, the DNA is TGTGCCAGCTCACCACCGGGACAGGGAGGAGAGACCCAGTACTTC.

The V gene is TRBV28, the J gene TRBJ1-4; D is perhaps TRBD1 (6 bases). CDR1 MDHEN and CDR2 SYDVKM come from the germline V gene. This CDR3 comprises 17 residues. V shed 6 bases and J shed 1 base, with 18 bases lying between them. CDR3 amino acids: CASSSTGLTLTNEKLFF. CDR3 DNA: TGTGCCAGCAGCAGCACAGGGCTTACTTTAACTAATGAAAAACTGTTTTTT.

The gene calls are TRBV5-1 and TRBJ2-5; TRBD2 might be the D (6 bases). The germline V gene encodes CDR1 SGHRS and CDR2 YFSETQ. Trimming pared 5 bases from V and 0 bases from J, leaving 8 bases between. The CDR3 covers 13 residues. The CDR3 DNA is TGCGCCAGCAGTGGGGGGAACCAAGAGACCCAGTACTTC. It codes for CASSGGNQETQYF.

This clone was detected only a few times. The rearrangement uses TRBV6-6 and TRBJ2-7; TRBD2 matches at 10 bases. The CDR3 extends over 13 amino acids. With V trimmed by 7 bases and J by 4 bases, 4 bases remained unmatched. Germline loops: CDR1 MNHNY, CDR2 SVGAGI (reference sequence). This CDR3 is CASKLAGNYEQYF. CDR3 sequence (DNA): TGTGCCAGCAAACTAGCGGGGAATTACGAGCAGTACTTC.

The J gene is TRBJ2-7, the V gene TRBV11-2; maybe TRBD2 (6 bases). Trimming pared 6 bases from V and 3 bases from J, leaving 18 bases between. The CDR3 runs 15 residues. CDR1 is SGHAT and CDR2 is FQNNGV in the germline V gene. CDR3 in DNA: TGTGCCAGCAGGCTTAATCCGGGAGCGTACTACGAGCAGTACTTC. It yields the protein CASRLNPGAYYEQYF.